Reported below is one T cell receptor beta chain. Its antigen is currently not known. Base quality data are lacking; no much larger clone is found one base away. This specimen comes from a study of blood T cell repertoires in COVID-19 (dated by TCRdb to the early 2020s). A note on the overall study: Collaborator samples came from the United States, Italy and Spain and covered acute and convalescent phases of COVID-19. Deeply sampled blood TCRbeta repertoires from subjects exposed to, actively infected with, or recovered from COVID-19 were included in the dataset. Where HLA class I and class II types were available, the types were taken from metadata supplied by the sample provider, not from assay-based typing. Samples were obtained from the ongoing ImmuneRACE study (first 160 participants) and from some 1,300 subjects provided by 6 global collaborators. The prospective study material was composed of cDNA or gDNA derived from T cells, B-cell-depleted T cells, or PBMCs. A freely available public database, intended as a resource for researchers studying the immune response to SARS-CoV-2, is where the repertoires were released. The sample metadata nearly always contained a de-identified subject ID, COVID-19 status, age in years and sex. Overall results and qualifications from the work: How much clinical and demographic metadata was included differed by source and by participant, and the metadata was provided uncurated.

From the cysteine through the phenylalanine, the CDR3 covers 14 amino acids. Of all the DNA, just the CDR3 is kept, 42 bases in frame from base 1. The trim is 5 bases for V and 3 bases for J, with a gap of 13 bases between the germline ends. CDR1 and CDR2 (MNHEY, SVGAGI) derive from the germline V gene. TCRbeta CDR3 regions were amplified from genomic DNA using the immunoSEQ Assay, a bias-controlled multiplex PCR. For the original study's pipeline: Within the assay, amplification of reference gene primers was used to estimate how many nucleated cells each sample contained. To quantify the absolute abundance of each unique TCRbeta CDR3 rearrangement, sequence reads were collapsed and filtered. For each sample, productive Simpson clonality was calculated as the square root of Simpson's diversity index over productive rearrangements. TCRdb took this table from immuneACCESS and kept in-frame rearrangements with V and J called. Such tables lack part of the clones; where checked against another copy, unresolved V genes explain under half of the gap, and the rest is unexplained. V, J and clone size were drawn from that table, and D and trimming were deduced from the DNA. This sample gives about 180,000 clones in total; approximately 88% of them show up just once. Around 4% of the sample is taken by the ten largest.

The collaborating institutions used their own protocols to collect whole blood in K2EDTA tubes. For TCRbeta analysis, collaborators shipped samples as frozen whole blood, isolated PBMCs, or DNA extracted from either of those sample types. The TCR comes from a woman aged 30 to 39 with acute or convalescent COVID-19. The sample was peripheral blood. The sequence is built from TRBV6-5 and TRBJ2-5; D gene: possibly TRBD1, on 5 matching bases. The nucleotide sequence reads TGTGCCAGCAGTAGACAGAAAAATAAAGAGACCCAGTACTTC. It encodes CASSRQKNKETQYF.